This T cell receptor beta chain was recovered during a study of graft-versus-host responses after intestinal transplantation. The study's findings and limits: In patients with graft-donor T cell macrochimerism, allograft graft-versus-host to host-versus-graft clonal ratios were high. Declining HvG levels early post-transplant were linked to peak circulating GvH clone levels.

Remarks on this clone: The antigen is undetermined.

Germline CDR1 reads SGHTA; CDR2 reads FQGNSA. V was pared by 1 base and J by 8 bases, with 18 bases between. The CDR3 runs to 17 residues. Data came from immunoSEQ multiplex PCR; TCRdb stores just in-frame clones and leaves some out. Of 55,000 to 80,000 clones listed, 90% were seen once; the top ten hold 1.7%. The chain is built from TRBV7-2 and TRBJ1-6, with D possibly being TRBD1 (5 bases). The sequence derives from a human donor who was the organ donor for an intestinal transplant. The specimen was unstimulated CD8+ T cells sorted from spleen or lymph node cells, collected before transplant. The CDR3 DNA reads as TGTGCCAGCAGCTTAGGGGGGGAGATAACCCCCCATTCACCCCTCCACTTT. As protein: CASSLGGEITPHSPLHF.